A single sample gave rise to the 13 T cell receptor beta chains below, sequenced in a study of CXCR3-negative and CXCR3-positive naive CD8 T cells. Study-level findings and limits: CXCR3-positive naive cells carried more hydrophobic TRB CDR3s than CXCR3-negative ones.

The TRB cDNA libraries were prepared by 5' RACE with UMI labels. TCRdb derives one entry per CDR3 protein from the 5' RACE reads, leaving out DNA. This sample's clone table lists 110,000 or so distinct CDR3 sequences. The antigens for these receptors are not known. Sequenced material: naive CXCR3+ CD8+ T cells from blood. The subset was: CD45RO-CCR7+CD27+CD95- naive CD8+ T cells expressing CXCR3 (TNR3+). The receptors shown here come from a human donor in good health. Some clones in this sample may be carry-over from other donors' samples.

V is TRBV6-5 and J is TRBJ2-1; the TCRdb D gene call, TRBD2, has no DNA to confirm it. CDR3 length equals 16 residues. Germline CDR1 reads MNHEY; CDR2 reads SVGAGI. The chain's CDR3 is CASSYENSVPYNEQFF.

The chain has TRBV29-1 and TRBJ2-7; TCRdb picks TRBD2, but there is no DNA to check that call. Germline V gene data show CDR1 as SQVTM and CDR2 as ANQGSEA. CDR3 size: 18 residues. The CDR3 is CSVTTSGPPSPSSYEQYF.

The genes are TRBV6-2 or TRBV6-3 and TRBJ2-7; the TCRdb call, TRBD1, lacks DNA for checking. CDR3 length: 14 residues. CDR1 is MNHEY and CDR2 is SVGEGT in the germline V gene. CDR3 amino acids: CASGGGRSSYEQYF.

This sequence joins TRBV6-5 and TRBJ2-5. CDR1 MNHEY and CDR2 SVGAGI come from the germline V gene. The CDR3 sequence is 15 residues long. CDR3 protein: CASSYSNIIGETQYF.

V is TRBV9 and J is TRBJ2-7; the TCRdb call, TRBD2, lacks DNA for checking. This CDR3 is 14 amino acids long. Germline values: CDR1 SGDLS, CDR2 YYNGEE. The CDR3 sequence is CASSPAGAVHEQYF.

This chain links TRBV4-1 with TRBJ2-7; no DNA is available, so the TRBD1 call from TCRdb remains unchecked. This CDR3 contains 14 residues. CDR1 is MGHRA and CDR2 is YSYEKL in the germline V gene. The CDR3 spells CASSHRDGSYEQYF.

The V call is TRBV10-3, the J call TRBJ2-5; the D gene TCRdb calls, TRBD2, cannot be checked with no DNA. This CDR3 has 17 residues. Germline loops: CDR1 ENHRY, CDR2 SYGVKD. Here the CDR3 reads CAISGDGIAGHQETQYF.

The chain employs TRBV7-8 and TRBJ2-1; checking the TCRdb D call of TRBD2 is not possible without DNA. There are 22 residues in the CDR3. Per germline, CDR1 SGHVS and CDR2 FQNEAQ. The CDR3 sequence: CASSHPTTQPSAGRGGYNEQFF.

The genes are TRBV7-9 and TRBJ1-2; without DNA, the TCRdb call of TRBD1 cannot be checked. The germline gives CDR1 SEHNR, CDR2 FQNEAQ (reference sequence). The CDR3 contains 19 residues. This CDR3 is CASSFPTPFVTEGDYGYTF.

The chain recombines TRBV28 with TRBJ1-2; TCRdb's D gene call, TRBD1, goes unchecked for lack of DNA. Germline V gene sequence: CDR1 MDHEN, CDR2 SYDVKM. The CDR3 spans 14 residues. CDR3 in amino acids: CASSPRTGNYGYTF.

The V and J genes are TRBV9 and TRBJ2-2. The CDR3 is 14 residues long. Germline CDR1 is SGDLS and CDR2 is YYNGEE. CDR3 residues: CASSMAPDTGELFF.

This sequence joins TRBV5-6 and TRBJ2-7; checking the TCRdb D call of TRBD2 is not possible without DNA. The CDR3 covers 17 residues. Germline CDR1 reads SGHDT; CDR2 reads YYEEEE. The CDR3: CASSQSGTSGLSYEQYF.

The chain employs TRBV5-1 and TRBJ2-7; TCRdb returns TRBD1, unconfirmable since there is no DNA. The CDR3 runs to 13 residues. CDR1 SGHRS and CDR2 YFSETQ come from the germline V gene. CDR3 loop: CASGDRGLYEQYF. Together with reference TRBV5-1 and TRBJ2-7, the CDR3 gives the full variable domain: KAGVTQTPRYLIKTRGQQVTLSCSPISGHRSVSWYQQTPGQGLQFLFEYFSETQRNKGNFPGRFSGRQFSNSRSEMNVSTLELGDSALYLCASGDRGLYEQYFGPGTRLTVT.